Sequencing of this T cell receptor (beta chain) was carried out in a study of identical twins. Whole-study results and caveats: For monozygotic twins, models underestimated out-of-frame TCR alpha sharing.

This clonotype was seen a few times. Its antigen is unknown. TCRdb ran MiXCR on the 5' RACE reads and lists one entry per CDR3 protein. The repertoire consists of about 720,000 distinct CDR3 sequences, with about 18% occurring once and the leading ten covering roughly 13%. In addition, the sample was reused for a study of T cells expressing NK-cell markers. From that study: Among the eight sequenced donors, seven tested HCMV-seropositive and one tested seronegative. The CD3+CD56-NKG2C+ fraction of a handful of donors was also led by these clonotypes.

This TCR was sampled from a woman in her late teens or twenties in good health. Sequences were obtained from PBMCs.

The CDR3 loop reads CATWGDGYTF. CDR3 coding DNA: TGTGCCACCTGGGGAGATGGCTACACCTTC. The chain couples TRBV6-2 or TRBV6-3 to TRBJ1-2, with unresolved D. Germline V gives CDR1 MNHEY, CDR2 SVGEGT. The V and J ends lost 10 bases and 6 bases respectively, with 9 bases between them. The CDR3 loop spans 10 amino acids.